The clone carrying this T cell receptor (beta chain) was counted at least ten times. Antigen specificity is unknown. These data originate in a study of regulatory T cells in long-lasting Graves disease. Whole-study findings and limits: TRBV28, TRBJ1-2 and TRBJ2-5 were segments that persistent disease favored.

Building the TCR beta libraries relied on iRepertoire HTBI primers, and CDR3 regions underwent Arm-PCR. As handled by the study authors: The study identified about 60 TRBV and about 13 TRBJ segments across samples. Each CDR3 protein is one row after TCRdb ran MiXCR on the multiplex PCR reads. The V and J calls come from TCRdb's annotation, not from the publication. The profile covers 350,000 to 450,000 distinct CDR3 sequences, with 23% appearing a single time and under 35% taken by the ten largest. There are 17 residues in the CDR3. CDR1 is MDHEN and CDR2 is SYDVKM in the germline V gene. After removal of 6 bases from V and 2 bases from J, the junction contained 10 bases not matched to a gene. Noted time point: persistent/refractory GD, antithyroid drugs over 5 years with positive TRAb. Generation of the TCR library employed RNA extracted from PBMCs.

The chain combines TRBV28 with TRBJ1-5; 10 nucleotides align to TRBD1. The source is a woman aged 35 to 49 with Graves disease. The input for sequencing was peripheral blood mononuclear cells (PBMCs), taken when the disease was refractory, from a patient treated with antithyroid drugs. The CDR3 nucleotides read TGTGCCAGCAGAGTGACAGGGGGCGGTCAGCGCAATCAGCCCCAGCATTTT. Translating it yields CASRVTGGGQRNQPQHF.